The next 27 T cell receptor beta chains were all read from a single sample in a study of technical replicates of blood from a handful of donors. The repertoire was sequenced with immunoSEQ multiplex PCR; TCRdb's copy has only in-frame clones and lacks some. The sample consists of some 80,000 clones, approximately 94% of them appearing once. Sequenced input: T cells isolated from PBMCs. These receptors all come from a human donor in good health.

This sequence joins TRBV9 and TRBJ1-2, with a possible D match to TRBD1 (6 bases). The CDR3 has 15 amino acids. V lost 0 bases and J lost 9, with 18 bases in between. Germline lookup yields CDR1 SGDLS and CDR2 YYNGEE. DNA for the CDR3: TGTGCCAGCAGCGTAGACAGGGCTCCCATGTATAGCTACACCTTC. Translating it yields CASSVDRAPMYSYTF.

The V and J genes are TRBV13 and TRBJ2-7, with D possibly TRBD2 on 5 matching bases. CDR3 length equals 13 residues. Germline V gene sequence: CDR1 PRHDT, CDR2 FYEKMQ (reference sequence). Trimming left V 0 bases short and J 7 bases short, with 10 bases between. The CDR3 reads CASSLGLAIEQYF. The CDR3, as DNA: TGTGCCAGCAGCTTAGGGCTAGCAATAGAGCAGTACTTC.

The table lists this clone with a count of one. V and J are TRBV28 and TRBJ1-3; D call uncertain. V dropped 2 bases and J dropped 2 bases, with 7 bases sitting between them. CDR3 length: 14 residues. Per the germline V gene, CDR1 is MDHEN and CDR2 is SYDVKM. In DNA form, the CDR3 reads TGTGCCAGCAGTTTACCGGGTCCTGGAAACACCATATATTTT. Protein product: CASSLPGPGNTIYF.

This chain joins TRBV10-2 and TRBJ1-5; TRBD1 agrees at 9 bases. This CDR3 contains 14 residues. From germline, CDR1 is WSHSY and CDR2 SAAADI. Unmatched junction bases numbered 7, after V lost 7 bases and J lost 6 bases. In DNA, the CDR3 is TGCGCCAGCACCGACACAGGGGGCAGTCAGCCCCAGCATTTT. Residues: CASTDTGGSQPQHF.

The chain carries TRBV7-9 and TRBJ1-1; D remains ambiguous. V shed 0 bases and J shed 8 bases, with 10 bases lying between them. This CDR3 comprises 13 residues. Germline CDR1 reads SEHNR; CDR2 reads FQNEAQ (reference sequence). Here the CDR3 reads CASSLALSREAFF. Written as DNA, the CDR3 is TGTGCCAGCAGCTTAGCGCTAAGCAGGGAAGCTTTCTTT.

The chain is built from TRBV7-9 and TRBJ2-7; 11 positions agree with TRBD1. CDR3 length: 14 residues. V was pared by 7 bases and J by 7 bases, with 9 bases of the junction left unmatched. Looked up from germline, CDR1 is SEHNR and CDR2 is FQNEAQ (reference sequence). The CDR3 sequence is CASTLDRGLEEQYF. The CDR3 bases are TGTGCCAGCACCTTGGACAGGGGGCTAGAAGAGCAGTACTTC.

The gene calls are TRBV10-3 and TRBJ2-5, with TRBD2 identical over 11 bases. CDR1 is ENHRY, CDR2 SYGVKD, per germline. The CDR3 contains 17 residues. J lost 2 bases, V lost 3 bases, and 8 bases had no gene match. The CDR3 loop reads CAISDSGTSGNQETQYF. The CDR3 DNA is TGTGCCATCAGTGATTCCGGGACTAGCGGTAATCAAGAGACCCAGTACTTC.

This chain connects TRBV7-9 to TRBJ2-7; D is perhaps TRBD1 (5 bases). Deletions cut 1 base from V and 3 bases from J, with 16 bases between. The CDR3 totals 16 residues. Looked up from germline, CDR1 is SEHNR and CDR2 is FQNEAQ (reference sequence). Written as DNA, the CDR3 is TGTGCCAGCAGCTTAGTAGGGGCAGGCCTCAACTACGAGCAGTACTTC. Amino acid sequence: CASSLVGAGLNYEQYF.

The V gene is TRBV11-3, the J gene TRBJ2-1; no definite D call. The germline V and J ends were trimmed by 1 base and 0 bases, with 7 bases remaining between them. Germline V gene lookup returns CDR1 SGHNT and CDR2 YENEEA. The CDR3 loop spans 15 amino acids. In DNA form, the CDR3 reads TGTGCCAGCAGCTTAGCGGGTAGCTCCTACAATGAGCAGTTCTTC. As protein: CASSLAGSSYNEQFF.

The gene calls are TRBV5-1 and TRBJ2-2, with 7 bases aligning to TRBD1. There are 17 residues in the CDR3. With V trimmed by 1 base and J by 8 bases, 14 bases remained unmatched. CDR1 SGHRS and CDR2 YFSETQ come from the germline V gene. CDR3 nucleotides: TGCGCCAGCAGCTTGCAACCGGGACAGTTCGGGGAAGGGGAGCTGTTTTTT. Translating gives CASSLQPGQFGEGELFF.

This chain joins TRBV25-1 and TRBJ1-4; D unresolved. V gave up 3 bases and J gave up 6 bases, with 8 bases separating them. The CDR3 spans 13 residues. Looked up from germline, CDR1 is MGHDK and CDR2 is SYGVNS. The CDR3 reads CASSDRFYEKLFF. The CDR3 DNA reads TGTGCCAGCAGTGACAGGTTCTATGAAAAACTGTTTTTT.

This chain connects TRBV29-1 to TRBJ2-7; 9 bases agree with TRBD2. Trimming cost V 4 bases and J 5 bases; bases outside gene matches: 9. This CDR3 region has 14 residues. The germline gives CDR1 SQVTM, CDR2 ANQGSEA. CDR3 in DNA: TGCAGCGTTGGGGATAGCGGGAGTTTGGACGAGCAGTACTTC. It yields the protein CSVGDSGSLDEQYF.

The chain has TRBV4-2 and TRBJ1-2; TRBD1 is a possible D gene (5 bases). Germline CDR1 LGHNA, CDR2 YNFKEQ. This CDR3 is 11 amino acids long. V was pared by 7 bases and J by 7 bases, with 10 bases between. The CDR3 region has the DNA TGTGCCAGCAAGACTCAGGGTGGCTACACCTTC. Its protein product is CASKTQGGYTF.

The V gene is TRBV5-8, the J gene TRBJ1-3; TRBD1 is a possible D gene (5 bases). The CDR3 is 14 residues long. Germline CDR1 reads SGHTS; CDR2 reads YDEGEE. V was cut by 3 bases and J by 0 bases, with 7 bases left in between. The CDR3 sequence: CASSSDNSGNTIYF. As DNA, the CDR3 is TGTGCCAGCAGCTCGGACAACTCTGGAAACACCATATATTTT.

This clone was seen only once. The chain combines TRBV5-4 with TRBJ2-2; D call uncertain. This CDR3 is built from 14 residues. CDR1 SGHNT and CDR2 YYREEE come from the germline V gene (reference sequence). Between the trimmed V and J ends, which lost 3 bases and 3 bases, there was a span of 9 bases. CDR3 bases: TGTGCCAGCAGCTCCTATATCTACACCGGGGAGCTGTTTTTT. Its protein product is CASSSYIYTGELFF.

The chain couples TRBV5-4 to TRBJ2-7, with D possibly matching TRBD1 (6 bases). The V and J ends lost 3 bases and 3 bases respectively, with 13 bases between them. The CDR3 consists of 14 residues. Looked up from germline, CDR1 is SGHNT and CDR2 is YYREEE (reference sequence). The CDR3 coding sequence is TGTGCCAGCAGCTCGAAAGGACAGCTCTACGAGCAGTACTTC. It translates to CASSSKGQLYEQYF.

The chain links TRBV5-1 to TRBJ2-1, with D possibly being TRBD1 (5 bases). Trimming cost V 4 bases and J 7 bases, with 18 bases left between them. Germline CDR1 reads SGHRS; CDR2 reads YFSETQ. This CDR3 has 15 residues. The CDR3 loop is CASSPDWARGNEQFF. The CDR3 coding sequence is TGCGCCAGCAGCCCCGACTGGGCTAGGGGAAATGAGCAGTTCTTC.

The V and J genes are TRBV2 and TRBJ1-3, with a weak D call TRBD1 (6 bases). The CDR3 contains 14 residues. V was shortened by 10 bases and J by 2 bases, with 15 bases between the two germline ends. The V gene's germline CDR1 is SNHLY and CDR2 FYNNEI. The CDR3 loop is CATLTGPTGNTIYF. The CDR3 DNA follows: TGTGCCACCTTGACAGGCCCTACTGGAAACACCATATATTTT.

The gene calls are TRBV6-5 and TRBJ2-3, with D possibly TRBD2 on 5 matching bases. Germline loops: CDR1 MNHEY, CDR2 SVGAGI. The CDR3 runs 13 residues. V was trimmed by 6 bases and J by 4 bases, leaving 11 bases between them. The CDR3 protein is CASRHRAADTQYF. CDR3 sequence (DNA): TGTGCCAGCAGGCATAGAGCGGCAGATACGCAGTATTTT.

CDR3 nucleotide sequence: TGTGCCAGCGCGACAGAACAAACCGGGGAGCTGTTTTTT. Protein sequence: CASATEQTGELFF. This chain connects TRBV6-1 to TRBJ2-2, with D perhaps matching TRBD1 (5 bases). This CDR3 region has 13 residues. Between the trimmed V and J ends, which lost 8 bases and 5 bases, there was a span of 12 bases. Germline CDR1 reads MNHNS; CDR2 reads SASEGT.

The J gene is TRBJ2-1, the V gene TRBV6-5, with 10 bases matching TRBD2. Germline V gene lookup returns CDR1 MNHEY and CDR2 SVGAGI. Losses at the gene ends were 5 bases for V and 7 bases for J; bases not matched to a gene: 8. This CDR3 is built from 15 residues. The CDR3 DNA sequence: TGTGCCAGCAGTCCCACTAGCGGGACGGGGAATGAGCAGTTCTTC. This encodes CASSPTSGTGNEQFF.

This clone was observed a handful of times. J is TRBJ1-1 and V is TRBV6-1; D remains unclear. Per germline, CDR1 MNHNS and CDR2 SASEGT. The CDR3 is made up of 12 amino acids. Trimming shortened V by 4 bases and J by 4 bases, and 7 bases separated the two germline ends. The CDR3 sequence: CASSAGGTEAFF. The DNA of the CDR3 is TGTGCCAGCAGTGCAGGAGGCACTGAAGCTTTCTTT.

This clone was recorded only once. The rearrangement links TRBV18 to TRBJ2-7; TRBD1 aligns across 7 bases. The CDR3 is 13 amino acids. V shed 6 bases and J 5 bases; nucleotides not matched to a gene: 7. Germline V gene sequence: CDR1 KGHSH, CDR2 LQKENI. The CDR3 coding sequence is TGTGCCAGCTCCCCTCATCAGGGGGACGAGCAGTACTTC. Translating it yields CASSPHQGDEQYF.

The rearrangement joins TRBV6-1 to TRBJ2-1; 8 nucleotides align to TRBD2. This CDR3 contains 13 residues. Trimming removed 6 bases from V and 5 bases from J; junction bases left unmatched: 3. Per the germline V gene, CDR1 is MNHNS and CDR2 is SASEGT. CDR3 region: CASRLAGNNEQFF. The CDR3, as DNA: TGTGCCAGCAGGTTAGCGGGGAACAATGAGCAGTTCTTC.

The chain's CDR3 is CASSPTGARLFTDTQYF. In DNA, the CDR3 is TGTGCCAGCAGTCCTACAGGGGCCAGACTTTTCACAGATACGCAGTATTTT. The chain carries TRBV2 and TRBJ2-3; 7 positions match TRBD1. The germline V gene encodes CDR1 SNHLY and CDR2 FYNNEI. Trimming removed 5 bases from V and 2 bases from J; junction bases left unmatched: 13. This CDR3 region has 17 residues.

V gene TRBV30 combines with J gene TRBJ2-1; 12 nucleotides align to TRBD2. The CDR3 is 14 residues long. V lost 7 bases to trimming and J lost 12 bases; unmatched junction nucleotides: 13. Germline CDR1 reads GTSNPN; CDR2 reads SVGIG (reference sequence). CDR3 in DNA: TGTGCCTCCCTACTAGCGGGAGGATTACAAGGGCAGTTCTTC. Translating it yields CASLLAGGLQGQFF.

The V gene is TRBV27, the J gene TRBJ2-1, with TRBD2 identical over 8 bases. CDR3 length equals 14 residues. With 5 bases clipped from V and 2 bases from J, the junction kept 2 bases outside the gene matches. From germline, CDR1 is MNHEY and CDR2 SMNVEV (reference sequence). The chain's CDR3 is CASSIAGTYNEQFF. The CDR3 nucleotides are TGTGCCAGCAGTATAGCGGGAACCTACAATGAGCAGTTCTTC.